The clone carrying this T cell receptor beta chain was seen only once. This entry comes from a study of blood T cell repertoires in COVID-19. At the level of the study: Samples taken during acute and convalescent COVID-19 were collected in the United States, Italy and Spain. PBMCs, B-cell-depleted T cells, or T cells provided the cDNA or gDNA that made up the material.

The germline V gene has CDR1 MRHNA and CDR2 SNTAGT. CDR3 size: 16 residues. V shed 0 bases and J 4 bases; nucleotides not matched to a gene: 3. Sequenced by immunoSEQ multiplex PCR; TCRdb stores in-frame clones only, minus some. The sample includes about 250,000 clones, around 88% seen only once; the top ten take about 1.3%. J is TRBJ2-2 and V is TRBV6-4; 9 bases fit TRBD2. Source material: peripheral blood. The source is a man older than 75 with acute or convalescent COVID-19. The DNA for the CDR3 is TGTGCCAGCAGTGACTCTCTAGCGGGAAGCACCGGGGAGCTGTTTTTT. It codes for CASSDSLAGSTGELFF.